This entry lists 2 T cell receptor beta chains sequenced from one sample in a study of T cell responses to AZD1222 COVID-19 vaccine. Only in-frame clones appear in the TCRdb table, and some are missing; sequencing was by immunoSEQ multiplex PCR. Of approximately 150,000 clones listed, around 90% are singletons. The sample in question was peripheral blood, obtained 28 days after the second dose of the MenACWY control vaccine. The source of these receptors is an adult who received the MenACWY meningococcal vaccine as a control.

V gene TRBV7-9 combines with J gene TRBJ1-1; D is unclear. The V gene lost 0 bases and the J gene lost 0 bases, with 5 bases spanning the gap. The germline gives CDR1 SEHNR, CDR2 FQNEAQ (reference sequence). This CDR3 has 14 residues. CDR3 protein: CASSLAPMNTEAFF. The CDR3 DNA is TGTGCCAGCAGCTTAGCCCCTATGAACACTGAAGCTTTCTTT.

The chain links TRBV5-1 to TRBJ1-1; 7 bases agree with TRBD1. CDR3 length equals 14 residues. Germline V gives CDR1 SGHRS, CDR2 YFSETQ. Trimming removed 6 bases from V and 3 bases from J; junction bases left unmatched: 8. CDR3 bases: TGCGCCAGCACTCAGGGGGGAAAAGACACTGAAGCTTTCTTT. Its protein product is CASTQGGKDTEAFF.